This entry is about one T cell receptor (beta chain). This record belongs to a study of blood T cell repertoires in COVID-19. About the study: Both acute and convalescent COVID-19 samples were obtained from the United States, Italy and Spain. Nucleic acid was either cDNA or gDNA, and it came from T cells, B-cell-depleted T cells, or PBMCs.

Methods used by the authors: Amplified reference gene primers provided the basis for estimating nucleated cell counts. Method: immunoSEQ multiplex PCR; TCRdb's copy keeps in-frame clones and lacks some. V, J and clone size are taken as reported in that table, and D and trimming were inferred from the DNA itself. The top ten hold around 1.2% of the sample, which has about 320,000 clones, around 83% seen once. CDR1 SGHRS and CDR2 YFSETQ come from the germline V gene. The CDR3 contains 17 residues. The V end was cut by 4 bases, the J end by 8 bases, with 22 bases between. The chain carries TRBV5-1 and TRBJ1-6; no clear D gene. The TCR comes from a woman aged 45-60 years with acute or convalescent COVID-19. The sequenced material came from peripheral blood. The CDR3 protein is CASSPTGWGAMDSPLHF. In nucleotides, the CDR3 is TGCGCCAGCAGCCCAACCGGGTGGGGAGCAATGGATTCACCCCTCCACTTT.